This T cell receptor beta chain emerged from a study of Graves' ophthalmopathy and Graves' hyperthyroidism. RNA transcripts were the template, and TCR beta CDR3 regions were amplified from them. RT-PCR was first run with HTBI primers, then multiplex PCR in a second round. TCRdb re-called the multiplex PCR reads with MiXCR, one entry per CDR3 protein. The sample yields some 200,000 distinct CDR3 sequences, around 30% seen once. Concerning this clonotype: Its matching antigen is unknown.

V lost 8 bases and J lost 0; bases outside the gene matches: 12. CDR3 length: 17 amino acids. Germline lookup yields CDR1 GTSNPN and CDR2 SVGIG (reference sequence). Overall study results and limits: The blood repertoire also included most expanded thyroid clonotypes above 0.001 frequency.

The receptor comes from a man between 45 and 60 years old with Graves' ophthalmopathy. This rearrangement joins TRBV30 to TRBJ2-6; 8 positions agree with TRBD2. Source material: peripheral blood. The CDR3 sequence: CAGWFSGKRSGANVLTF. Here the CDR3 DNA reads TGTGCCGGATGGTTTAGCGGGAAACGCTCTGGGGCCAACGTCCTGACTTTC.